The 32 T cell receptor beta chains listed next were all sequenced from one sample in a study of shared clonotypes between healthy human individuals. Some clones are missing from TCRdb's copy, which holds only in-frame ones; the method was immunoSEQ multiplex PCR. The sample contains more than 500,000 clones, 85% to 95% of which appear only once. Naive CD8 cells were CD45RO-negative, positively selected for CCR7, excluding terminally differentiated effector memory CD45RA+ cells. Sequenced sample: naive CD8+ T cells sorted from blood. These receptors were taken from a woman in her 30s in good health.

This chain joins TRBV28 and TRBJ1-1, with D uncertain. The CDR3 is 12 residues long. CDR1 MDHEN and CDR2 SYDVKM come from the germline V gene. CDR3 coding DNA: TGTGGGTCCGGCTCGGGGAACACTGAAGCTTTCTTT. Its translation is CGSGSGNTEAFF.

Here the CDR3 DNA reads TGTGCCAGCAGGGGTAGGGGGCAGTCGAACACCGGGGAGCTGTTTTTT. Its translation is CASRGRGQSNTGELFF. This rearrangement joins TRBV7-9 to TRBJ2-2, with 7 bases lining up with TRBD1. V lost 6 bases to trimming and J lost 0 bases; unmatched junction nucleotides: 7. Per germline, CDR1 SEHNR and CDR2 FQNEAQ (reference sequence). The CDR3 runs 16 residues.

The V call is TRBV5-5, the J call TRBJ1-2, with 12 bases identical to TRBD1. The V gene's germline CDR1 is SGHKS and CDR2 YYEKEE (reference sequence). CDR3 length equals 16 residues. J was trimmed by 8 bases and V by 1 base; bases with no gene match: 9. This CDR3 is CASSLIPGQGAQGYTF. The CDR3 bases are TGTGCCAGCAGCTTGATCCCGGGACAGGGGGCGCAAGGCTACACCTTC.

This clone has just one count. J is TRBJ2-1 and V is TRBV7-8; perhaps TRBD2 as D (5 bases). The CDR3 spans 15 residues. The V end lost 0 bases, the J end lost 10 bases, and 16 bases lay between the germline ends. CDR1 and CDR2 from the germline V gene are SGHVS and FQNEAQ. The CDR3 nucleotides are TGTGCCAGCAGCTTAGCCGGACTCGGGCGGCCGGAGCAGTTCTTC. Encoded protein: CASSLAGLGRPEQFF. Full variable domain (missing parts from reference TRBV7-8 and TRBJ2-1): GAGVSQSPRYKVAKRGQDVALRCDPISGHVSLFWYQQALGQGPEFLTYFQNEAQLDKSGLPSDRFFAERPEGSVSTLKIQRTQQEDSAVYLCASSLAGLGRPEQFFGPGTRLTVL.

The rearrangement joins TRBV15 to TRBJ2-7, with D maybe TRBD1 (7 bases). The CDR3 is 14 amino acids. Deletions cut 3 bases from V and 6 bases from J, with 15 bases between. CDR1 is LNHNV, CDR2 YYDKDF, per germline (reference sequence). In DNA, the CDR3 is TGTGCCACCAGCAGCTACAGGGGAGGTACCGAGCAGTACTTC. Amino acids: CATSSYRGGTEQYF. The variable domain in full, completed from reference TRBV15 and TRBJ2-7, reads DAMVIQNPRYQVTQFGKPVTLSCSQTLNHNVMYWYQQKSSQAPKLLFHYYDKDFNNEADTPDNFQSRRPNTSFCFLDIRSPGLGDTAMYLCATSSYRGGTEQYFGPGTRLTVT.

This rearrangement joins TRBV6-1 to TRBJ1-5; 9 nucleotides align to TRBD1. Germline V gene lookup returns CDR1 MNHNS and CDR2 SASEGT. The V and J ends lost 7 bases and 3 bases, in that order; junction bases with no gene match: 7. This CDR3 region has 15 residues. CDR3 in DNA: TGTGCCAGCAAGCGGGACAGGGACCTCAATCAGCCCCAGCATTTT. Translated, it gives CASKRDRDLNQPQHF.

V is TRBV19 and J is TRBJ2-3; 7 bases fit TRBD1. CDR1 and CDR2 (germline): LNHDA, SQIVND (reference sequence). The V segment lost 11 bases and the J segment 1 base; nucleotides outside the gene matches: 9. CDR3 length: 14 amino acids. The CDR3 DNA is TGTGCCGCGAGGGGGCAGGGGGGCACAGATACGCAGTATTTT. Translation gives CAARGQGGTDTQYF.

The chain is built from TRBV18 and TRBJ1-4, with 10 positions matching TRBD1. The CDR3 has 17 residues. Looked up from germline, CDR1 is KGHSH and CDR2 is LQKENI. V gave up 3 bases and J gave up 3 bases; unmatched junction bases: 7. The CDR3 sequence: CASSPSRQGASNEKLFF. For the CDR3, the DNA is TGTGCCAGCTCACCGAGCAGACAGGGGGCTTCTAATGAAAAACTGTTTTTT.

This chain uses TRBV7-9 with TRBJ2-7, with D possibly being TRBD1 or TRBD2 (5 bases each). This CDR3 spans 13 amino acids. Per germline, CDR1 SEHNR and CDR2 FQNEAQ (reference sequence). DNA for the CDR3: TGTGCAAATGGGGACGGTGGAATCTACGAGCAGTACTTC. This sequence encodes CANGDGGIYEQYF.

About this clone: Other nucleotide sequences from this sample produce the same CDR3. The gene calls are TRBV5-4 and TRBJ2-5; D is unclear. Germline CDR1 and CDR2: SGHNT and YYREEE (reference sequence). This CDR3 has 13 amino acids. Trimming left V 3 bases short and J 1 base short, with 7 bases between. The CDR3 bases are TGTGCCAGCAGCTCGGAGAGCCAAGAGACCCAGTACTTC. It yields the protein CASSSESQETQYF.

The chain carries TRBV19 and TRBJ2-3; D possibly matches TRBD1 or TRBD2 (6 bases each). V was pared by 6 bases and J by 2 bases, with 15 bases between. The CDR3 consists of 15 residues. Germline loops: CDR1 LNHDA, CDR2 SQIVND (reference sequence). The CDR3 bases are TGTGCCAGTAGGGGGGCGGGACCTTCCACAGATACGCAGTATTTT. Translating gives CASRGAGPSTDTQYF.

The gene calls are TRBV7-9 and TRBJ2-1, with 10 bases identical to TRBD2. J lost 6 bases, V lost 5 bases, and 10 bases had no gene match. The CDR3 loop spans 16 amino acids. Germline CDR1 and CDR2: SEHNR and FQNEAQ (reference sequence). For the CDR3, the DNA is TGTGCCAGCAGCCTTGGAATAGCGGGAGGACGCAATGAGCAGTTCTTC. It translates to CASSLGIAGGRNEQFF. Full variable domain (missing parts from reference TRBV7-9 and TRBJ2-1): DTGVSQNPRHKITKRGQNVTFRCDPISEHNRLYWYRQTLGQGPEFLTYFQNEAQLEKSRLLSDRFSAERPKGSFSTLEIQRTEQGDSAMYLCASSLGIAGGRNEQFFGPGTRLTVL.

The genes are TRBV25-1 and TRBJ2-7; D is unresolved. The CDR3 has 11 amino acids. Trimming left V 4 bases short and J 2 bases short, with 3 bases between. Germline loops: CDR1 MGHDK, CDR2 SYGVNS. For the CDR3, the DNA is TGTGCCAGCAGTGTGACCTACGAGCAGTACTTC. Translation: CASSVTYEQYF.

V usage is TRBV9 and J usage is TRBJ2-1; 10 bases line up with TRBD2. V was clipped by 1 base and J by 7 bases; unmatched bases: 5. Germline loops: CDR1 SGDLS, CDR2 YYNGEE. This CDR3 is 15 amino acids long. The CDR3 region is CASSVTSGILNEQFF. As DNA, the CDR3 is TGTGCCAGCAGCGTAACTAGCGGGATTCTGAATGAGCAGTTCTTC.

This clone was picked up one time. The chain recombines TRBV29-1 with TRBJ2-1, with 10 positions matching TRBD2. This CDR3 spans 13 amino acids. The V gene's germline CDR1 is SQVTM and CDR2 ANQGSEA. V dropped 5 bases and J dropped 7; count of bases not matched to a gene: 5. The CDR3, as DNA: TGCAGCGTTCTAGCGGGAGAGGTGAATGAGCAGTTCTTC. This codes for CSVLAGEVNEQFF.

The chain carries TRBV5-1 and TRBJ2-7; D might be TRBD1 or TRBD2, each matching 6 bases. Germline V gene data show CDR1 as SGHRS and CDR2 as YFSETQ. Trimming stripped 6 bases from V and 5 bases from J, with 21 bases between. The CDR3 has 15 residues. DNA of the CDR3: TGCGCCAGCACGTTGAGGGGGGTCCCGAGCGACGAGCAGTACTTC. Its translation is CASTLRGVPSDEQYF.

The chain uses TRBV29-1 and TRBJ1-1; maybe TRBD1 (6 bases). Trimming pared 5 bases from V and 11 bases from J, leaving 24 bases between. Germline V gives CDR1 SQVTM, CDR2 ANQGSEA. The CDR3 loop spans 14 amino acids. CDR3 protein: CSVRRTDTGREAFF. Written as DNA, the CDR3 is TGCAGCGTTCGGAGGACAGATACAGGCCGCGAGGCTTTCTTT.

The chain uses TRBV7-9 and TRBJ2-3, with 7 bases aligning to TRBD2. Germline V gene lookup returns CDR1 SEHNR and CDR2 FQNEAQ (reference sequence). The CDR3 loop spans 15 amino acids. The V segment lost 5 bases and the J segment 5 bases; nucleotides outside the gene matches: 10. CDR3 in amino acids: CASSPTAGGRDTQYF. As DNA, the CDR3 is TGTGCCAGCAGCCCGACGGCGGGCGGGAGAGATACGCAGTATTTT.

The chain employs TRBV5-1 and TRBJ2-1, with 14 bases matching TRBD2. The CDR3 covers 17 residues. V lost 3 bases and J lost 6; bases outside the gene matches: 8. Germline V gene sequence: CDR1 SGHRS, CDR2 YFSETQ. This CDR3 is CASSYRLAGGPINEQFF. The DNA of the CDR3 is TGCGCCAGCAGCTACAGACTAGCGGGAGGGCCGATCAATGAGCAGTTCTTC. The full variable domain, in which reference TRBV5-1 and TRBJ2-1 provide the parts outside the CDR3, is KAGVTQTPRYLIKTRGQQVTLSCSPISGHRSVSWYQQTPGQGLQFLFEYFSETQRNKGNFPGRFSGRQFSNSRSEMNVSTLELGDSALYLCASSYRLAGGPINEQFFGPGTRLTVL.

CDR3 sequence (DNA): TGCAGTGTCAGAGACGCCGGGGAGCTGTTTTTT. Its protein product is CSVRDAGELFF. The gene calls are TRBV20-1 and TRBJ2-2; no clear D gene. The CDR3 has 11 amino acids. Germline-derived CDR1 and CDR2 are DFQATT and SNEGSKA (reference sequence). V gave up 7 bases and J gave up 6 bases, with 9 bases separating them.

The V gene is TRBV5-4, the J gene TRBJ2-7; the D is unclear. CDR3 length: 13 residues. CDR1 and CDR2 (germline): SGHNT, YYREEE (reference sequence). The V and J ends lost 3 bases and 0 bases respectively, with 7 bases between them. The CDR3 spells CASSSDDSYEQYF. In DNA form, the CDR3 reads TGTGCCAGCAGCTCCGACGACTCCTACGAGCAGTACTTC.

The CDR3 nucleotides read TGTGCCAGCAGTAGCGGGGATTCCTACAATGAGCAGTTCTTC. The encoded protein is CASSSGDSYNEQFF. The gene calls are TRBV28 and TRBJ2-1, with TRBD2 identical over 7 bases. The CDR3 is made up of 14 amino acids. The germline V gene encodes CDR1 MDHEN and CDR2 SYDVKM. J lost 1 base, V lost 5 bases, and 2 bases had no gene match.

The V gene is TRBV5-1, the J gene TRBJ2-7; the D is unclear. Germline V CDR1 and CDR2: SGHRS, YFSETQ. CDR3 length: 13 amino acids. V gave up 6 bases and J gave up 2 bases, with 12 bases separating them. The CDR3 DNA sequence: TGCGCCAGCACCCTGGCTCCTACCTACGAGCAGTACTTC. It is translated as CASTLAPTYEQYF.

J is TRBJ1-2 and V is TRBV7-9; D might be TRBD1 (5 bases). This CDR3 has 17 residues. V was cut by 5 bases and J by 4 bases, with 23 bases left in between. Looked up from germline, CDR1 is SEHNR and CDR2 is FQNEAQ (reference sequence). The CDR3 DNA is TGTGCCAGCAGCCGATATCCGGGACCCACCCTGGGCTATGGCTACACCTTC. Its protein product is CASSRYPGPTLGYGYTF.

The rearrangement links TRBV20-1 to TRBJ2-1; D unresolved. Germline lookup yields CDR1 DFQATT and CDR2 SNEGSKA (reference sequence). The V gene lost 6 bases and the J gene lost 5 bases, with 5 bases spanning the gap. The CDR3 extends over 10 amino acids. The CDR3 loop is CSAKDNEQFF. The CDR3 DNA follows: TGCAGTGCAAAAGACAATGAGCAGTTCTTC.

The genes are TRBV30 and TRBJ1-1; D is uncertain. The CDR3 contains 15 residues. Germline V gene sequence: CDR1 GTSNPN, CDR2 SVGIG (reference sequence). V lost 0 bases and J 7 bases, leaving 18 bases between the germline ends. In nucleotides, the CDR3 is TGTGCCTGGAGTGTAAGGAGGGATCGGGCCTGTGAAGCTTTCTTT. The encoded protein is CAWSVRRDRACEAFF.

J is TRBJ2-7 and V is TRBV28; D gene ambiguous. V lost 6 bases, J lost 2 bases, and 14 bases lay in between. The CDR3 consists of 14 residues. In germline, CDR1 is MDHEN, CDR2 SYDVKM. This chain's CDR3 is CASSQLAEAYEQYF. CDR3 sequence (DNA): TGTGCCAGCAGCCAACTTGCTGAAGCCTACGAGCAGTACTTC.

The rearrangement uses TRBV2 and TRBJ2-5; possibly TRBD2 for D (6 bases). The CDR3 contains 13 residues. The germline V and J ends were trimmed by 3 bases and 7 bases, with 12 bases remaining between them. CDR1 and CDR2 from the germline V gene are SNHLY and FYNNEI. The CDR3 coding sequence is TGTGCCAGCAGTGAGGGACTCTTCGGGACCCAGTACTTC. Translation: CASSEGLFGTQYF. Supplemented by reference TRBV2 and TRBJ2-5, the full variable domain reads EPEVTQTPSHQVTQMGQEVILRCVPISNHLYFYWYRQILGQKVEFLVSFYNNEISEKSEIFDDQFSVERPDGSNFTLKIRSTKLEDSAMYFCASSEGLFGTQYFGPGTRLLVL.

V gene TRBV15 combines with J gene TRBJ1-4; D gene unclear. Germline V gene sequence: CDR1 LNHNV, CDR2 YYDKDF (reference sequence). The CDR3 is 12 amino acids. Trimming left V 5 bases short and J 8 bases short, with 9 bases between. The CDR3 coding sequence is TGTGCCACCAGCGGGCGGAACGAAAAACTGTTTTTT. Protein: CATSGRNEKLFF.

This chain's CDR3 is CASNSGLYNEQFF. In nucleotides, the CDR3 is TGTGCCAGTAATTCCGGACTTTACAATGAGCAGTTCTTC. The chain carries TRBV19 and TRBJ2-1; D may be TRBD2 (5 bases). The germline V and J ends were trimmed by 7 bases and 4 bases, with 11 bases remaining between them. Germline V gives CDR1 LNHDA, CDR2 SQIVND (reference sequence). CDR3 size: 13 residues.

The CDR3 sequence is CASSQGRTGVQPQHF. The CDR3 DNA reads as TGTGCCAGCAGCCAAGGGAGGACAGGGGTCCAGCCCCAGCATTTT. The chain links TRBV4-2 to TRBJ1-5; 9 positions agree with TRBD1. This CDR3 contains 15 residues. Germline V gene lookup returns CDR1 LGHNA and CDR2 YNFKEQ. The J segment lost 7 bases and the V segment lost 1 base, leaving 5 bases of the junction unmatched.

This chain links TRBV6-1 with TRBJ1-1, with 9 nucleotides matching TRBD1. V was pared by 6 bases and J by 3 bases, with 8 bases of the junction left unmatched. The germline gives CDR1 MNHNS, CDR2 SASEGT. The CDR3 extends over 15 amino acids. The CDR3 loop is CASSSGTGRYTEAFF. CDR3 in DNA: TGTGCCAGCAGCTCCGGGACAGGGCGGTACACTGAAGCTTTCTTT.